This T cell receptor beta chain was retrieved from a study of T cells in Graves' hyperthyroidism and ophthalmopathy. As to this clonotype: Its specificity is not known.

What was amplified from RNA transcripts were TCR beta CDR3 regions. HTBI primers were employed in a first-round RT-PCR of the TCR CDR3. MiXCR was run by TCRdb on the multiplex PCR reads, yielding one entry per CDR3 protein. The sample yields hundreds of thousands of distinct CDR3 sequences, 15% to 18% seen once. General study points: Ophthalmopathy was identified by the model a median approximately six months ahead of onset. Most clonotypes expanded in the thyroid (above 0.001) were also present in blood.

The germline V gene encodes CDR1 MNHEY and CDR2 SVGEGT. The CDR3 has 16 residues. V trimming: 2 bases; J trimming: 4 bases; junction bases outside the gene matches: 5. Calling Graves' hyperthyroidism stable meant ophthalmopathy did not progress within 18 months. Fresh 10 ml peripheral blood yielded PBMCs. The receptor comes from a woman aged 18 to 35 with Graves' hyperthyroidism. Sequencing used blood. This chain uses TRBV6-2 or TRBV6-3 with TRBJ2-5, with 12 bases lining up with TRBD2. The CDR3 DNA follows: TGTGCCAGCAGTTACGTCGGACTAGCGGGAACAGAGACCCAGTACTTC. This gives the protein CASSYVGLAGTETQYF.